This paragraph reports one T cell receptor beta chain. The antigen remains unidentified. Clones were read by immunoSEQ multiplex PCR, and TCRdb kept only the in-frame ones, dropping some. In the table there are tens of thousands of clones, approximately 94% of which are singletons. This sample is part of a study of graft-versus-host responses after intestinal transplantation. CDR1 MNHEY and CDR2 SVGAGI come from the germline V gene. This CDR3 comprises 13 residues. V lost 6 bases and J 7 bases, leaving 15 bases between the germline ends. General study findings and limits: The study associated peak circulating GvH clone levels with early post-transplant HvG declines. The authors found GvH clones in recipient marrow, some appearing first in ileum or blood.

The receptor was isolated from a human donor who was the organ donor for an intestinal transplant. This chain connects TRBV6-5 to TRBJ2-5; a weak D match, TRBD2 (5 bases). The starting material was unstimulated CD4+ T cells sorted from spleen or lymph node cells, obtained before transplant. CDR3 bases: TGTGCCAGCAGCGAACTAGTGGGTTGGACCCAGTACTTC. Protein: CASSELVGWTQYF.